This is a list of T cell receptor beta chains from one sample in a study of blood T cell dynamics during melanoma immunotherapy. Assay: immunoSEQ multiplex PCR; the TCRdb copy retains only in-frame clones and omits some. This repertoire shows about 11,000 clones, roughly 86% found once; its top ten account for around 15%. Sample: blood, taken from a patient treated with checkpoint blockade. These receptors were taken from a human donor with melanoma. The CDR3 runs from the conserved cysteine through the conserved F or W.

V gene: TRBV5-1; CDR3 protein: CASSLRQGPGTDTQYF
V gene: TRBV7-2; CDR3 protein: CASSLAAASYEQYF
V gene: TRBV6-5; CDR3 protein: CASSYKRDSWYGYTF
V gene: TRBV9; CDR3 protein: CASSQTTGHGYTF
V gene: TRBV9; CDR3 protein: CASSADGDRGNEQFF
V gene: TRBV7-2; CDR3 protein: CASSPRTDYGYTF
V gene: TRBV13; CDR3 protein: CASSSTSGTETQYF
V gene: TRBV27; CDR3 protein: CASSSPRAGGGTEAFF
V gene: TRBV5-1; CDR3 protein: CASSLETGGRSPLHF
V gene: TRBV29-1; CDR3 protein: CSVEDWRINYGYTF
V gene: TRBV5-6; CDR3 protein: CASSLATTALYGYTF
V gene: TRBV5-6; CDR3 protein: CASSLYGGATDTQYF
V gene: TRBV9; CDR3 protein: CASSGLRGSYNSPLHF
V gene: TRBV5-1; CDR3 protein: CASSLNQGDASPLHF
V gene: TRBV18; CDR3 protein: CASFPGSGADNEQFF
V gene: TRBV6-6; CDR3 protein: CASSYAGEDNSPLHF
V gene: TRBV19; CDR3 protein: CATKTGLAGQPQHF
V gene: TRBV7-9; CDR3 protein: CASSRQGDYTDTQYF
V gene: TRBV7-3; CDR3 protein: CASSLEQGPYEQYF
V gene: TRBV12-5; CDR3 protein: CASSPNIAEAFF
V gene: TRBV13; CDR3 protein: CASSLGTGDYGYTF
V gene: TRBV6-1; CDR3 protein: CASIITLGENGYTF
V gene: TRBV29-1; CDR3 protein: CSARITGGDEQFF
V gene: TRBV19; CDR3 protein: CASTMAPWDTEAFF
V gene: TRBV5-1; CDR3 protein: CASSLDLIGELFF
V gene: TRBV18; CDR3 protein: CASCSTAQREKLFF
V gene: TRBV7-2; CDR3 protein: CASSLWVNTEAFF
V gene: TRBV27; CDR3 protein: CASSLRENNSPLHF
V gene: TRBV4-1; CDR3 protein: CASSLGQGNTGELFF
V gene: TRBV28; CDR3 protein: CASSSPTGGPTNEKLFF
V gene: TRBV7-9; CDR3 protein: CASSITSGENGEKLFF
V gene: TRBV4-1; CDR3 protein: CASSPNRADSNQPQHF
V gene: TRBV7-5; CDR3 protein: CARSLDREETQYF
V gene: TRBV29-1; CDR3 protein: CSVAGTDSSYEQYF
V gene: TRBV9; CDR3 protein: CASSPTAGETDTQYF
V gene: TRBV25-1; CDR3 protein: CASSEFTGGRDTQYF
V gene: TRBV5-6; CDR3 protein: CASSLVTGQTIGELFF